Below are 9 T cell receptor beta chains sequenced from a single sample in a study of tumor-infiltrating lymphocytes in primary liver carcinoma. A constant-region primer primed TCR beta cDNA synthesis from 450 to 550 ng of total RNA. Three-round nested multiplex PCR performed with slightly modified ARM-PCR produced the TCR beta libraries. Researchers ran the first two PCR rounds for about 11 cycles each with TRBV1-TRBV30 forward primers and a C-beta reverse primer. A single record per CDR3 protein comes from TCRdb applying MiXCR to the multiplex PCR reads. The sample includes some 320,000 distinct CDR3 sequences, 65% of them seen just once. It was unsorted whole blood that yielded blood RNA, and germline DNA was also extracted. Material for sequencing was peripheral blood. The receptors were gathered from a middle-aged man with primary liver carcinoma and hepatitis B virus infection.

This chain connects TRBV11-2 to TRBJ1-1; D gene ambiguous. Trimming took off 5 bases at V and 9 bases at J, with 22 bases between the two ends. CDR3 length: 15 residues. The germline gives CDR1 SGHAT, CDR2 FQNNGV. The CDR3 is CASSPRGLENTKAFF. The CDR3 coding sequence is TGTGCCAGCAGCCCCAGAGGGCTCGAGAATACTAAAGCTTTCTTT.

This clonotype occurred many times. The V call is TRBV6-6, the J call TRBJ2-7; D not resolved. CDR3 length: 11 residues. Germline loops: CDR1 MNHNY, CDR2 SVGAGI (reference sequence). The V end lost 6 bases, the J end lost 4 bases, and 7 bases lay between the germline ends. CDR3 nucleotides: TGTGCCAGCAGCCGAACATACGAGCAGTACTTC. Its protein is CASSRTYEQYF.

The sample holds one count of this clonotype. This may stem from a read error, because a much larger clone lies one nucleotide away. The chain links TRBV4-1 to TRBJ2-1; D is tentatively TRBD1 or TRBD2 (5 bases each). Germline CDR1 MGHRA, CDR2 YSYEKL. The length of the CDR3 is 15 residues. CDR3 nucleotide sequence: TGCGCCAACAGCCAAGATCCGGGGCCCGCCAATGAGCAGTTCTTC. This encodes CANSQDPGPANEQFF.

As concerns this clonotype: The junction departs from the called germline gene at one end, perhaps through a read error. The V call is TRBV6-1, the J call TRBJ2-1; TRBD2 matches 8 bases. Germline CDR1 reads MNHNS; CDR2 reads SASEGT. The CDR3 is 19 amino acids. The CDR3 here is CAGSERLQGGRTFFNEQFF. For the CDR3, the DNA is TGTGCCGGCAGTGAAAGGTTACAGGGCGGGAGGACCTTCTTCAATGAGCAGTTCTTC.

This clonotype was recorded once. This may be a read error: a much more frequent sequence differs by one nucleotide. The chain couples TRBV6-1 to TRBJ2-7; the D gene is possibly TRBD1 (6 bases). Trimming took 2 bases from V and 0 from J, leaving 11 bases between them. This CDR3 region has 15 residues. The germline V gene encodes CDR1 MNHNS and CDR2 SASEGT. The CDR3 DNA follows: TGTGCCAGCAGTGAATCAGACAGGAGCTCCTACGAGCAGTACTTC. Amino acids: CASSESDRSSYEQYF.

The J gene is TRBJ1-1, the V gene TRBV5-1; the match to TRBD1 covers 9 bases. The junction had 10 bases not matched to a gene; V was cut back by 4 bases and J by 3 bases. Germline V gene data show CDR1 as SGHRS and CDR2 as YFSETQ. The CDR3 totals 16 residues. The CDR3 DNA sequence: TGCGCCAGCAGCCTTGGACAGGGGCTCCGGGACACTGAAGCTTTCTTT. It translates to CASSLGQGLRDTEAFF.

The chain joins TRBV30 to TRBJ1-5, with D possibly being TRBD1 (6 bases). Per the germline V gene, CDR1 is GTSNPN and CDR2 is SVGIG (reference sequence). There are 14 residues in the CDR3. Trimming removed 4 bases at V and 7 bases at J, with 17 bases between. This CDR3 is CAWKGRGAAQPQHF. The CDR3 nucleotides are TGTGCCTGGAAAGGTAGGGGGGCGGCCCAGCCCCAGCATTTT.

This clonotype was seen only a few times. This could be a read error, since a much larger clone is one nucleotide away. The chain carries TRBV5-6 and TRBJ2-5; unclear D gene. The CDR3 runs 14 residues. Germline values: CDR1 SGHDT, CDR2 YYEEEE. The germline V and J ends were trimmed by 4 bases and 5 bases, with 15 bases remaining between them. The CDR3 DNA follows: TGTGCCAGCAGCGATCGTAGGGTGCAGGAGACCCAGTACTTC. This codes for CASSDRRVQETQYF.

This clonotype was picked up many times. This rearrangement joins TRBV12-3 or TRBV12-4 to TRBJ2-3; the match to TRBD1 covers 8 bases. V was clipped by 5 bases and J by 4 bases; unmatched bases: 8. This CDR3 has 15 residues. Written as DNA, the CDR3 is TGTGCCAGCAGTCCAAGACAGGGGTTCTCAGATACGCAGTATTTT. Protein product: CASSPRQGFSDTQYF.